This entry concerns a single T cell receptor beta chain. This entry comes from a study of CD8 T cells in Susac syndrome. CDR3 length equals 12 residues. The J segment lost 8 bases and the V segment lost 5 bases, leaving 5 bases of the junction unmatched. The germline V gene has CDR1 LGHNT and CDR2 FRNRAP. Roughly 0.45 to 1 ug RNA was reverse transcribed with random hexamers. An immunoSEQ multiplex PCR generated amplified TCR beta CDR3 products spanning 54 Vbeta and 13 Jbeta. A single record per CDR3 protein comes from TCRdb applying MiXCR to the immunoSEQ multiplex PCR reads. This table has over 150,000 distinct CDR3 sequences, around 93% appearing once. CD8+ and CD4+ T cells from blood underwent TCR beta sequencing. The patients who served as multiple sclerosis controls were treatment-naive and had stable or active relapsing-remitting disease that fulfilled the revised McDonald criteria. TEMRA cells were FACS-enriched, and CD8+ and CD4+ T cells were isolated negatively.

Sequencing was done on a sample of CD4+ T cells from PBMCs. This clonotype was sampled from a human donor with multiple sclerosis. This sequence joins TRBV12-5 and TRBJ2-5; TRBD2 aligns across 7 bases. CDR3 bases: TGTGCTAGTGGTGCCCGCGGGGGTACCCAGTACTTC. Amino acids: CASGARGGTQYF.